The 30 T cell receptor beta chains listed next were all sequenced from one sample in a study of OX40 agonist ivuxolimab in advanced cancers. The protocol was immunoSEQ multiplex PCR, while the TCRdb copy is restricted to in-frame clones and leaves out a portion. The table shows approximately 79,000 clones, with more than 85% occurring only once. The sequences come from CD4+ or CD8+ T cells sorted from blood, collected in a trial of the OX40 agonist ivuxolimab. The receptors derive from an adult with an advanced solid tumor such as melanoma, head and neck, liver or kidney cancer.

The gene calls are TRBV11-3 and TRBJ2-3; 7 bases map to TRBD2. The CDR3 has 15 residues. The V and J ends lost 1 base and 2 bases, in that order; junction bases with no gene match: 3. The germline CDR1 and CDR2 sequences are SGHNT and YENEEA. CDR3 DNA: TGTGCCAGCAGCTTAGGAGCGGGGCTCACAGATACGCAGTATTTT. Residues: CASSLGAGLTDTQYF.

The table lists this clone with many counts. The CDR3 here is CASSLNGGGTDTQYF. The CDR3 DNA follows: TGTGCCAGCAGTTTAAACGGAGGGGGCACAGATACGCAGTATTTT. The chain is built from TRBV28 and TRBJ2-3; weak D call: TRBD2 (6 bases). V was pared by 2 bases and J by 1 base, with 10 bases between. Germline CDR1 is MDHEN and CDR2 is SYDVKM. This CDR3 has 15 residues.

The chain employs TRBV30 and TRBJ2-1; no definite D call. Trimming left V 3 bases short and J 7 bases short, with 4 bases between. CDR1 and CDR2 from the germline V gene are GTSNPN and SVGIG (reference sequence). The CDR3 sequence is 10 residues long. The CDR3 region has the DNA TGTGCCTGGAGCCGTAATGAGCAGTTCTTC. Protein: CAWSRNEQFF.

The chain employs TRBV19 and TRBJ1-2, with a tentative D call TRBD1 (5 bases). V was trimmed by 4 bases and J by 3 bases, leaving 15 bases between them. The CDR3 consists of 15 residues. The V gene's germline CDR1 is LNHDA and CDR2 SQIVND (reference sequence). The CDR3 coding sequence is TGTGCCAGTAGTACCCCCGGGACCCCAGACTATGGCTACACCTTC. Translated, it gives CASSTPGTPDYGYTF.

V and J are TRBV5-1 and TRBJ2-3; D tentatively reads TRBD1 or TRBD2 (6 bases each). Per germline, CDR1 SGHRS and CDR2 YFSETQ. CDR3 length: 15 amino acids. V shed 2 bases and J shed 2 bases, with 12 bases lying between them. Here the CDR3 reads CASSFPRGLTDTQYF. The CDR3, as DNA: TGCGCCAGCAGCTTCCCCCGGGGGCTCACAGATACGCAGTATTTT. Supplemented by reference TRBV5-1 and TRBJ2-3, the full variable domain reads KAGVTQTPRYLIKTRGQQVTLSCSPISGHRSVSWYQQTPGQGLQFLFEYFSETQRNKGNFPGRFSGRQFSNSRSEMNVSTLELGDSALYLCASSFPRGLTDTQYFGPGTRLTVL.

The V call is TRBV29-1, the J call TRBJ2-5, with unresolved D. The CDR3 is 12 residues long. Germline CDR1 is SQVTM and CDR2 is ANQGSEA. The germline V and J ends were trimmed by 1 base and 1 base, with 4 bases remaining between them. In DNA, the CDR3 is TGCAGCGTTGAAGGCAGCCAAGAGACCCAGTACTTC. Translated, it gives CSVEGSQETQYF.

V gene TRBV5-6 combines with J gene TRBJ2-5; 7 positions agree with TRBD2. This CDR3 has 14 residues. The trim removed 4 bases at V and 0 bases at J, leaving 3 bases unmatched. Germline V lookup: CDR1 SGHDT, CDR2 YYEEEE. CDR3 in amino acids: CASSLGGDQETQYF. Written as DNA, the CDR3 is TGTGCCAGCAGCCTGGGGGGGGACCAAGAGACCCAGTACTTC. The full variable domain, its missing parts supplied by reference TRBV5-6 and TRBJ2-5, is DAGVTQSPTHLIKTRGQQVTLRCSPKSGHDTVSWYQQALGQGPQFIFQYYEEEERQRGNFPDRFSGHQFPNYSSELNVNALLLGDSALYLCASSLGGDQETQYFGPGTRLLVL.

The CDR3 nucleotides read TGTGCCACCGGAGGGAGCCAGTCCCCTAACTATGGCTACACCTTC. Its protein is CATGGSQSPNYGYTF. The chain combines TRBV7-2 with TRBJ1-2; D uncertain. Germline V gene data show CDR1 as SGHTA and CDR2 as FQGNSA. The CDR3 length is 15 residues. V was pared by 10 bases and J by 0 bases, with 18 bases between.

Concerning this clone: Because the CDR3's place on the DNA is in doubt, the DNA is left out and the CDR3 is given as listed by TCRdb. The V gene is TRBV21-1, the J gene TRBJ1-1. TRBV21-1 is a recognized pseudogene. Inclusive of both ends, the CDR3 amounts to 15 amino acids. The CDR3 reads CASSAWGVGNTEAFF.

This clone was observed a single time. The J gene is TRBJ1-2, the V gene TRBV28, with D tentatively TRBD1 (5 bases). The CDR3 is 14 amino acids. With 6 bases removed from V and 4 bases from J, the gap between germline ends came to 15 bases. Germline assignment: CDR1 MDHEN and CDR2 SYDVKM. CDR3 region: CASRRGANRYGYTF. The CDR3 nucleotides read TGTGCCAGCAGGAGGGGAGCAAACCGCTATGGCTACACCTTC.

The CDR3 loop is CASSPGRNNEKLFF. The CDR3 nucleotides read TGTGCCAGCAGCCCAGGACGGAATAATGAAAAACTGTTTTTT. V gene TRBV5-4 combines with J gene TRBJ1-4; D is ambiguous. Trimming left V 4 bases short and J 4 bases short, with 11 bases between. From germline, CDR1 is SGHNT and CDR2 YYREEE (reference sequence). The CDR3 covers 14 residues.

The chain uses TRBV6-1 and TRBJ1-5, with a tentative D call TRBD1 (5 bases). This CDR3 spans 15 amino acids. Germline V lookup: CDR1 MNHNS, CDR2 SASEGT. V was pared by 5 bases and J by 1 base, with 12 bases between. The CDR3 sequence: CASSLRDYSNQPQHF. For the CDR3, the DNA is TGTGCCAGCAGTCTCCGGGACTACAGCAATCAGCCCCAGCATTTT.

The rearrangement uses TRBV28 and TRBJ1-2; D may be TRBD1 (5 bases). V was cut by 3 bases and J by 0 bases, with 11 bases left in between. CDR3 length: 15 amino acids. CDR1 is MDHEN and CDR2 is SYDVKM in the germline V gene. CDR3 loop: CASSFPGRSNYGYTF. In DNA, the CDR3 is TGTGCCAGCAGTTTTCCGGGACGGTCTAACTATGGCTACACCTTC.

This chain's CDR3 is CASSLDHALGYGYTF. DNA of the CDR3: TGTGCCAGCAGCTTAGATCATGCTCTAGGCTATGGCTACACCTTC. This rearrangement joins TRBV11-2 to TRBJ1-2; no firm D call. The germline V and J ends were trimmed by 0 bases and 4 bases, with 12 bases remaining between them. This CDR3 region has 15 residues. Per the germline V gene, CDR1 is SGHAT and CDR2 is FQNNGV.

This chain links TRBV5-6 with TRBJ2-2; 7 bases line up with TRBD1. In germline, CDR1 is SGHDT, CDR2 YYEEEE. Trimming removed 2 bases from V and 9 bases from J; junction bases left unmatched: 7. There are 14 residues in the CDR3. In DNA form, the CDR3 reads TGTGCCAGCAGCTTAACAGGGGACGATCGGGAGCTGTTTTTT. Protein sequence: CASSLTGDDRELFF.

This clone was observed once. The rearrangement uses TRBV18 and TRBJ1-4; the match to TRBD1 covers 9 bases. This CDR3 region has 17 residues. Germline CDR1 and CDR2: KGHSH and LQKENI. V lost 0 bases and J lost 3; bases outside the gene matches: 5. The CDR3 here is CASSPPDRGSANEKLFF. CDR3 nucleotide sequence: TGTGCCAGCTCACCACCTGACAGGGGGAGCGCTAATGAAAAACTGTTTTTT.

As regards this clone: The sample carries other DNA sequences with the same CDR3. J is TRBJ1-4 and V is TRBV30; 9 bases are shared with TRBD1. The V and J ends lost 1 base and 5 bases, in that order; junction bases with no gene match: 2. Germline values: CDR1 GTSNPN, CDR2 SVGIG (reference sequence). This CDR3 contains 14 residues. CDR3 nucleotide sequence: TGTGCCTGGAGTGCAGGGACAGGGAATGAAAAACTGTTTTTT. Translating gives CAWSAGTGNEKLFF.

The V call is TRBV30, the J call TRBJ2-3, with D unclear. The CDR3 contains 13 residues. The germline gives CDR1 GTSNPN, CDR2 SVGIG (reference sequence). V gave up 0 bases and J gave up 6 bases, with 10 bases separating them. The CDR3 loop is CAWSVRELDTQYF. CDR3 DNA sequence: TGTGCCTGGAGTGTACGAGAACTCGATACGCAGTATTTT.

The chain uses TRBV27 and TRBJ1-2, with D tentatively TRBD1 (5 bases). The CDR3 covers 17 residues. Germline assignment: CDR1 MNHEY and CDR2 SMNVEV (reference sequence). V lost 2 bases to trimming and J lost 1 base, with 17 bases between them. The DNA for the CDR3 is TGTGCCAGCAGTTTAGACTCCTTTACGGGACTTAACTATGGCTACACCTTC. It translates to CASSLDSFTGLNYGYTF.

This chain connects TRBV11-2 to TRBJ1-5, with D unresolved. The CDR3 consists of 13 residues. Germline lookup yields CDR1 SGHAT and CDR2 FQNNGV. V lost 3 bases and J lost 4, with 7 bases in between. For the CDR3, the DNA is TGTGCCAGCAGCTTCAACGGGAATCAGCCCCAGCATTTT. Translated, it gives CASSFNGNQPQHF.

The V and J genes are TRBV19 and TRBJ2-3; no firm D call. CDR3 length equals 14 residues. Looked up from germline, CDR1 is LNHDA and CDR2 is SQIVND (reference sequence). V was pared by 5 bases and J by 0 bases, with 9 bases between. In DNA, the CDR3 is TGTGCCAGTAGTTATACAGCTAGCACAGATACGCAGTATTTT. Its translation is CASSYTASTDTQYF.

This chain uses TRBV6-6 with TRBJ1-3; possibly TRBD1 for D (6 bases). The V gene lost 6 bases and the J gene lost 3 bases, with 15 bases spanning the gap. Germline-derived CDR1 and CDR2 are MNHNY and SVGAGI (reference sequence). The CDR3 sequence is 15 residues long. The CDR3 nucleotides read TGTGCCAGCAGATCTCAGGGGTTTATTGGAAACACCATATATTTT. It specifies CASRSQGFIGNTIYF.

CDR3 in amino acids: CASSFGQGNSPLHF. The CDR3 DNA reads as TGTGCCAGCAGCTTCGGACAGGGCAATTCACCCCTCCACTTT. The chain couples TRBV7-3 to TRBJ1-6, with 8 bases identical to TRBD1. The CDR3 length is 14 residues. Trimming removed 3 bases from V and 7 bases from J; junction bases left unmatched: 2. Looked up from germline, CDR1 is SGHTA and CDR2 is FQGTGA.

DNA of the CDR3: TGTGCCAGCAAGATCAGGCAGGGGAGCAACGAGCAGTACTTC. Translating gives CASKIRQGSNEQYF. This chain links TRBV2 with TRBJ2-7; D is perhaps TRBD1 (6 bases). CDR3 length: 14 amino acids. The germline CDR1 and CDR2 sequences are SNHLY and FYNNEI. The germline V and J ends were trimmed by 7 bases and 5 bases, with 18 bases remaining between them.

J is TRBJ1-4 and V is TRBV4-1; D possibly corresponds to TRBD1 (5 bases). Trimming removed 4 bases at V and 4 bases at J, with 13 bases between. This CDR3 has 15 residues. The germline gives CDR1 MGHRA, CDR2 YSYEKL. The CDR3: CASSRGVPRNEKLFF. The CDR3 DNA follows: TGCGCCAGCAGCCGGGGCGTCCCCCGTAATGAAAAACTGTTTTTT.

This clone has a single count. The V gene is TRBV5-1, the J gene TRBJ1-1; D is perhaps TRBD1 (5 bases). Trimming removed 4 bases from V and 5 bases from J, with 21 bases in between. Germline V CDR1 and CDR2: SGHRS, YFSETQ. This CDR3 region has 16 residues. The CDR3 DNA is TGCGCCAGCAGCCTGCAAAGTCCGGCGGAGGGGACTGAAGCTTTCTTT. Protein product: CASSLQSPAEGTEAFF.

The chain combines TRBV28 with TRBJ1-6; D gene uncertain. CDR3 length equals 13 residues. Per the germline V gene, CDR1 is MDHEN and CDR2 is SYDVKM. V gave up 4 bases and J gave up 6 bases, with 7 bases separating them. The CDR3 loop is CASSSGLNSPLHF. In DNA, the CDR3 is TGTGCCAGCAGTTCCGGCCTTAATTCACCCCTCCACTTT.

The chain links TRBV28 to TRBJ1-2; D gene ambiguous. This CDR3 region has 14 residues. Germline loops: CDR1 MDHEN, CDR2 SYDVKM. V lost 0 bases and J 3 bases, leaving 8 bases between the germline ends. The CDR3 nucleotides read TGTGCCAGCAGTTTATGGAGGAACGACTATGGCTACACCTTC. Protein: CASSLWRNDYGYTF.

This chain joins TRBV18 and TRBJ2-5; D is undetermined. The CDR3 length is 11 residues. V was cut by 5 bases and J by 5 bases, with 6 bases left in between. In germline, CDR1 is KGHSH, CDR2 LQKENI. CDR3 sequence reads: CASSDRETQYF. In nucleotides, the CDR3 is TGTGCCAGCTCAGATCGCGAGACCCAGTACTTC.

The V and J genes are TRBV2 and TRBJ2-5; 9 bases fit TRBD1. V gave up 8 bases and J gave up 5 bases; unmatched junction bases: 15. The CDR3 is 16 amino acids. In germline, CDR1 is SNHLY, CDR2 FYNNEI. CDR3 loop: CASWAWGQGSEETQYF. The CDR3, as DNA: TGTGCCAGCTGGGCTTGGGGACAGGGAAGCGAGGAGACCCAGTACTTC. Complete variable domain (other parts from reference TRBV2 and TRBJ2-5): EPEVTQTPSHQVTQMGQEVILRCVPISNHLYFYWYRQILGQKVEFLVSFYNNEISEKSEIFDDQFSVERPDGSNFTLKIRSTKLEDSAMYFCASWAWGQGSEETQYFGPGTRLLVL.